This T cell receptor (beta chain) was obtained from a study of human T cells and chemical hapten exposure. Overall study: Donors were sensitized with 2% DPC on the upper inner arm. Chiefly female patients presented with alopecia areata, totalis or universalis. Study observations and caveats: Expanded TCRs made up significantly more big CDR3 similarity clusters than controls did.

As processed by the authors: TCRs per sample had a median of approximately 96,000 and ranged from roughly 20,000 to 690,600. TCRdb called the RACE reads again in MiXCR, with one record for every CDR3 protein. The V and J calls were determined by TCRdb, not by the authors. The table has fewer than 300,000 distinct CDR3 sequences, approximately 8.4% seen once. V was cut by 6 bases and J by 7 bases, with 21 bases left in between. The CDR3 extends over 14 amino acids. In germline, CDR1 is SQVTM, CDR2 ANQGSEA. This sample's time point: pre-sensitization, week 0. Regarding treatment: therapeutic diphenylcyclopropenone sensitization with weekly scalp DPC. This clonotype was counted between two and nine times. Its cognate antigen is unknown.

The genes are TRBV29-1 and TRBJ2-5; maybe TRBD1 (6 bases). The sample was whole blood, taken in connection with sensitization to the hapten diphenylcyclopropenone (DPC). This TCR was recovered from a woman in her 40s with alopecia areata. Some clones in this sample may be carry-over from other donors' samples. Here the CDR3 reads CSVVKQGFVGTQYF. CDR3 in DNA: TGCAGCGTCGTCAAACAGGGTTTTGTGGGGACCCAGTACTTC.